A selection of T cell receptor beta chains follows, all from one sample in a study of T cells after posttransplantation cyclophosphamide. Produced via immunoSEQ multiplex PCR; TCRdb's table is partial and in-frame only. The sample shows around 13,000 clones, around four fifths of them seen only once. What was sequenced was memory CD4+ T cells sorted from PBMCs. Source of these receptors: a man aged 50 to 60 in good health, CMV-negative, and a related stem cell transplant donor. CDR3s leave out the opening cysteine and the closing phenylalanine or tryptophan. Each record gives: J gene, V gene, clone size, CDR3 protein. Clone size, where shown, is once, few, many, or a class for clones that have expanded.

>TRBJ2-1|TRBV5-4|NA
ASRGSVGHNEQF
>TRBJ1-1|TRBV28|NA
ASSLWADMGGTEAF
>TRBJ1-6|TRBV19|once
ASTQTGPYSPLH
>TRBJ1-1|TRBV2|NA
ASSEAEDREAF
>TRBJ1-2|TRBV6-5|NA
ASSYDPSGRGGNT
>TRBJ1-1|TRBV30|NA
AWKNRGPEAF
>TRBJ2-3|TRBV5-1|NA
ASSQLLDTQY
>TRBJ2-5|TRBV7-3|NA
ASSYSGEPQKTQY
>TRBJ1-1|TRBV11-2|NA
ASSFLVTEAF
>TRBJ2-1|TRBV7-2|NA
ASSPRTSLYSYNEQF